The clone carrying this TCR beta chain occurred once. Its antigen is not identified. With 6 bases removed from V and 7 bases from J, the gap between germline ends came to 15 bases. The germline CDR1 and CDR2 sequences are SNHLY and FYNNEI. The CDR3 has 13 residues. The entry originates in a study of T cell clonotyping in hematopoietic cell transplantation. Clones were sequenced by immunoSEQ multiplex PCR, and TCRdb holds only the in-frame ones, with some missing. The table lists tens of thousands of clones, nearly 97% of them singletons. Findings and limits, study-wide: Pathologically expanded recipient clonotypes increased progressively from day 30 to day 180 as diversity fell. Higher Inverse Simpson Index values in graft donor and pretransplant recipient predicted broader posttransplant TCR diversity. No sorting was done, leaving CD4 and CD8 contributions mixed.

Sequenced sample: peripheral blood mononuclear cells. The chain couples TRBV2 to TRBJ1-1; weak D call: TRBD1 (6 bases). The clonotype comes from a man aged 30-40 years in good health. Some clones in this sample may be carry-over from other donors' samples. The CDR3 nucleotides are TGTGCCAGCAGGGTCCCCGGGGGCGATGAAGCTTTCTTT. Encoded protein: CASRVPGGDEAFF.